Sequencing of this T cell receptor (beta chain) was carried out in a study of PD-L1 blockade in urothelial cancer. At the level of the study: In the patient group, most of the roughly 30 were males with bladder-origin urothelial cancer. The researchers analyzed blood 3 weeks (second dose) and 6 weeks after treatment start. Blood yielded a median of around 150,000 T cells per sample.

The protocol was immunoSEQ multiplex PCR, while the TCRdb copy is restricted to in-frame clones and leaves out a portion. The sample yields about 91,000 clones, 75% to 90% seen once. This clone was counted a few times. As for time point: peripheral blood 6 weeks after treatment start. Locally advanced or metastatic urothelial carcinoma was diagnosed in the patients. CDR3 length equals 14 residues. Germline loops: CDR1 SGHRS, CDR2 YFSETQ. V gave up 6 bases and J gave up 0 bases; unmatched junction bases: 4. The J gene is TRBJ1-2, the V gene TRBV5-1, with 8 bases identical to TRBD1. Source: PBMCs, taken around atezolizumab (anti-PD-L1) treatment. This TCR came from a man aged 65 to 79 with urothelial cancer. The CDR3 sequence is CASNQGAPNYGYTF. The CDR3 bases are TGCGCCAGCAACCAGGGGGCACCTAACTATGGCTACACCTTC.